The clone carrying this T cell receptor (beta chain) was counted at least ten times. This sample was taken from a study of regulatory T cells in long-lasting Graves disease. Building of the TCR beta libraries involved iRepertoire HTBI primers and Arm-PCR of CDR3 regions. MiXCR, applied by TCRdb to the multiplex PCR reads, yields one record per CDR3 protein. Here the sample spans almost 450,000 distinct CDR3 sequences, approximately 16% being singletons. V dropped 4 bases and J dropped 0 bases, with 13 bases sitting between them. CDR3 length: 15 amino acids. Germline lookup yields CDR1 SGHNT and CDR2 YENEEA. Stated time point: newly diagnosed GD, antithyroid drugs for less than 3 months. With RNA extracted from PBMCs as input, the TCR library was made. These data are also associated with another study on T cells in Graves' hyperthyroidism and ophthalmopathy.

The clonotype was recovered from a woman aged 30 to 39 with Graves disease. This specimen was peripheral blood mononuclear cells (PBMCs), taken at new diagnosis, from a patient treated with antithyroid drugs. This chain joins TRBV11-3 and TRBJ2-7; D gene unclear. This CDR3 reads CASSSPDTSSYEQYF. DNA of the CDR3: TGTGCCAGCAGCTCCCCCGACACCAGCTCCTACGAGCAGTACTTC.